These 25 T cell receptor beta chains were all obtained from the same sample, sequenced in a study of control samples from healthy donors and cancer patients. Profiled with immunoSEQ multiplex PCR; TCRdb holds only in-frame clones, not every one. The sample contains about 170,000 clones, about 91% of which appear only once. The sequenced sample consisted of blood. The receptors derive from a woman in her 30s in good health.

This clone has more than one count but fewer than ten. V is TRBV14 and J is TRBJ2-3, with TRBD1 matching 10 bases. The CDR3 consists of 16 residues. Germline CDR1 SGHDN, CDR2 FVKESK. The trim removed 4 bases at V and 1 base at J, leaving 5 bases unmatched. The chain's CDR3 is CASSPFGTGGTDTQYF. The CDR3 DNA follows: TGTGCCAGCAGCCCCTTCGGGACAGGGGGCACAGATACGCAGTATTTT.

This clone appeared a few times. This chain links TRBV5-4 with TRBJ2-3; D could derive from TRBD1 or TRBD2 (5 bases each). Germline lookup yields CDR1 SGHNT and CDR2 YYREEE (reference sequence). The CDR3 runs 17 residues. The V end was cut by 1 base, the J end by 0 bases, with 15 bases between. In DNA, the CDR3 is TGTGCCAGCAGCTTGAAGGTTGGGACCGTGAGCACAGATACGCAGTATTTT. This encodes CASSLKVGTVSTDTQYF.

The chain recombines TRBV5-6 with TRBJ2-2; D might be TRBD2 (6 bases). Trimming removed 7 bases from V and 6 bases from J, with 19 bases in between. Per germline, CDR1 SGHDT and CDR2 YYEEEE. The CDR3 spans 15 residues. CDR3 coding DNA: TGTGCCAGCCAGCGAACGGGGGAGTATGCCGGGGAGCTGTTTTTT. Translating gives CASQRTGEYAGELFF. The complete variable domain, with remaining parts taken from reference TRBV5-6 and TRBJ2-2, reads DAGVTQSPTHLIKTRGQQVTLRCSPKSGHDTVSWYQQALGQGPQFIFQYYEEEERQRGNFPDRFSGHQFPNYSSELNVNALLLGDSALYLCASQRTGEYAGELFFGEGSRLTVL.

The chain employs TRBV5-4 and TRBJ2-7; a possible D gene is TRBD2 (6 bases). The CDR3 loop spans 15 amino acids. CDR1 SGHNT and CDR2 YYREEE come from the germline V gene (reference sequence). The V and J ends lost 5 bases and 1 base respectively, with 16 bases between them. The CDR3 DNA follows: TGTGCCAGCAGGGGAGGACTCGCCTCATCCTACGAGCAGTACGTC. Translating it yields CASRGGLASSYEQYV.

The V and J genes are TRBV30 and TRBJ2-1; TRBD2 aligns across 8 bases. This CDR3 region has 15 residues. Germline assignment: CDR1 GTSNPN and CDR2 SVGIG (reference sequence). The V and J ends lost 1 base and 3 bases, in that order; junction bases with no gene match: 5. The CDR3 region is CAWSAGTRGYNEQFF. As DNA, the CDR3 is TGTGCCTGGAGTGCCGGGACTAGAGGCTACAATGAGCAGTTCTTC.

J is TRBJ1-3 and V is TRBV6-1; D gene unclear. CDR1 and CDR2 from the germline V gene are MNHNS and SASEGT. CDR3 size: 13 residues. V shed 1 base and J shed 4 bases, with 5 bases lying between them. The CDR3 nucleotides are TGTGCCAGCAGTGAAGGGATCGGAAACACCATATATTTT. Encoded protein: CASSEGIGNTIYF.

The V gene is TRBV11-3, the J gene TRBJ1-5; no definite D call. This CDR3 is 14 amino acids long. In germline, CDR1 is SGHNT, CDR2 YENEEA. Trimming left V 3 bases short and J 6 bases short, with 12 bases between. CDR3 nucleotides: TGTGCCAGCAGCTTGTTCCCGGCTAGTCAGCCCCAGCATTTT. Amino acids: CASSLFPASQPQHF.

The gene calls are TRBV4-1 and TRBJ2-1; D might be TRBD2 (6 bases). V was shortened by 1 base and J by 3 bases, with 7 bases between the two germline ends. Germline V gene sequence: CDR1 MGHRA, CDR2 YSYEKL. CDR3 length: 14 residues. The CDR3 DNA sequence: TGCGCCAGCAGCCAAGGGGGGGTCTACAATGAGCAGTTCTTC. Translated, it gives CASSQGGVYNEQFF.

This clone was recorded only once. The DNA for the CDR3 is TGTGCCAGCAGCCCCCGTACGGCAGAGACCCAGTACTTC. Residues: CASSPRTAETQYF. The gene calls are TRBV7-9 and TRBJ2-5; unclear D gene. Trimming removed 5 bases from V and 4 bases from J, with 11 bases in between. Per germline, CDR1 SEHNR and CDR2 FQNEAQ (reference sequence). CDR3 length equals 13 residues.

The chain recombines TRBV5-4 with TRBJ2-3; 9 bases agree with TRBD2. Trimming cost V 0 bases and J 4 bases; bases outside gene matches: 6. Germline V gene data show CDR1 as SGHNT and CDR2 as YYREEE (reference sequence). CDR3 length: 16 residues. CDR3 coding DNA: TGTGCCAGCAGCTTGGCCCGACTAGCGGTGGCAGATACGCAGTATTTT. Protein sequence: CASSLARLAVADTQYF.

On this clone itself: Additional DNA sequences in this sample encode the identical CDR3. J is TRBJ2-1 and V is TRBV5-6, with D maybe TRBD1 (8 bases). Germline V lookup: CDR1 SGHDT, CDR2 YYEEEE. CDR3 length equals 15 residues. The V end was cut by 2 bases, the J end by 4 bases, with 13 bases between. CDR3 amino acids: CASSFTGGGYNEQFF. The CDR3 bases are TGTGCCAGCAGCTTTACAGGGGGGGGGTACAATGAGCAGTTCTTC.

This sequence joins TRBV28 and TRBJ1-2, with 9 bases matching TRBD1. Germline V gene data show CDR1 as MDHEN and CDR2 as SYDVKM. CDR3 length equals 14 residues. V was clipped by 6 bases and J by 4 bases; unmatched bases: 6. CDR3 bases: TGTGCCAGCAGCCAGGGACAGGGAAGCTATGGCTACACCTTC. This codes for CASSQGQGSYGYTF.

The chain links TRBV6-2 or TRBV6-3 to TRBJ2-7, with 10 positions matching TRBD1. Germline-derived CDR1 and CDR2 are MNHEY and SVGEGT. The CDR3 is 15 amino acids. J gave up 5 bases and V 2 bases, and 6 bases lay outside the gene matches. In DNA form, the CDR3 reads TGTGCCAGCAGTTACCTAGACAGGGGGCGCGACGAGCAGTACTTC. Translation: CASSYLDRGRDEQYF.

The chain couples TRBV7-2 to TRBJ1-5, with TRBD1 matching 7 bases. With 0 bases clipped from V and 0 bases from J, the junction kept 11 bases outside the gene matches. CDR3 length equals 19 residues. CDR1 is SGHTA, CDR2 FQGNSA, per germline. For the CDR3, the DNA is TGTGCCAGCAGCTTAGCAGAGGGGCTCAGGGGGGATAGCAATCAGCCCCAGCATTTT. Protein product: CASSLAEGLRGDSNQPQHF.

The rearrangement joins TRBV27 to TRBJ2-1, with 10 bases identical to TRBD1. Germline assignment: CDR1 MNHEY and CDR2 SMNVEV (reference sequence). The length of the CDR3 is 15 residues. The junction had 5 bases not matched to a gene; V was cut back by 4 bases and J by 5 bases. CDR3 in amino acids: CASSSAGQGNNEQFF. The CDR3 DNA is TGTGCCAGCAGTTCGGCGGGACAGGGGAACAATGAGCAGTTCTTC.

The CDR3, as DNA: TGTGCCAGCAGCGTATCTCTCAGGGACATTCAGTACTTC. This gives the protein CASSVSLRDIQYF. This rearrangement joins TRBV9 to TRBJ2-4, with D possibly matching TRBD1 (5 bases). Germline CDR1 is SGDLS and CDR2 is YYNGEE. The CDR3 has 13 residues. Trimming shortened V by 1 base and J by 8 bases, and 10 bases separated the two germline ends.

The chain uses TRBV11-2 and TRBJ2-3; no reliable D call. There are 12 residues in the CDR3. Germline CDR1 SGHAT, CDR2 FQNNGV. V lost 7 bases and J lost 0, with 5 bases in between. Here the CDR3 reads CASTSSTDTQYF. CDR3 DNA sequence: TGTGCCAGCACCTCTAGCACAGATACGCAGTATTTT.

J is TRBJ1-3 and V is TRBV2; 12 nucleotides match TRBD1. V gave up 7 bases and J gave up 4 bases; unmatched junction bases: 5. CDR1 is SNHLY, CDR2 FYNNEI, per germline. There are 15 residues in the CDR3. The CDR3 region is CASTGTGGAGNTIYF. The CDR3 DNA reads as TGTGCCAGCACCGGGACAGGGGGCGCCGGAAACACCATATATTTT.

The rearrangement uses TRBV5-1 and TRBJ1-5; tentative D call: TRBD1 (5 bases). CDR3 length: 14 amino acids. Germline V gene lookup returns CDR1 SGHRS and CDR2 YFSETQ. Trimming removed 0 bases from V and 3 bases from J, with 7 bases in between. As DNA, the CDR3 is TGCGCCAGCAGCTTGGGGGGACCCAATCAGCCCCAGCATTTT. It codes for CASSLGGPNQPQHF.

Only a few counts were recorded for this clone. The chain employs TRBV9 and TRBJ2-1; the D is unclear. This CDR3 comprises 13 residues. Per the germline V gene, CDR1 is SGDLS and CDR2 is YYNGEE. V lost 3 bases and J 2 bases, leaving 6 bases between the germline ends. The CDR3 nucleotides read TGTGCCAGCAGCGCAGACACCTACAATGAGCAGTTCTTC. Translating gives CASSADTYNEQFF.

The V and J genes are TRBV3-1 (or the pseudogene TRBV3-2) and TRBJ2-3; 9 bases are a match to TRBD2. This CDR3 comprises 18 residues. V trimming: 0 bases; J trimming: 1 base; junction bases outside the gene matches: 8. Germline CDR1 reads LGHDT; CDR2 reads YNNKEL (reference sequence). In DNA, the CDR3 is TGTGCCAGCAGCCAAGATCGTAGCGGGAGAAGAGGCACAGATACGCAGTATTTT. Translating gives CASSQDRSGRRGTDTQYF.

This chain joins TRBV7-9 and TRBJ1-1; D uncertain. In germline, CDR1 is SEHNR, CDR2 FQNEAQ (reference sequence). The germline V and J ends were trimmed by 1 base and 7 bases, with 10 bases remaining between them. This CDR3 region has 13 residues. CDR3 DNA sequence: TGTGCCAGCAGCTTAGTGAGGGATCTTGAAGCTTTCTTT. Translation: CASSLVRDLEAFF.

This clone showed up just once. V gene TRBV2 combines with J gene TRBJ1-1; 9 bases fit TRBD1. The CDR3 sequence is 13 residues long. Per the germline V gene, CDR1 is SNHLY and CDR2 is FYNNEI. After removal of 6 bases from V and 5 bases from J, the junction contained 4 bases not matched to a gene. The CDR3 DNA follows: TGTGCCAGCAGAACGACAGGGGGGACTGAAGCTTTCTTT. Translated, it gives CASRTTGGTEAFF.

The gene calls are TRBV19 and TRBJ2-7; D gene uncertain. With 3 bases removed from V and 1 base from J, the gap between germline ends came to 4 bases. CDR3 length equals 12 residues. The germline CDR1 and CDR2 sequences are LNHDA and SQIVND (reference sequence). CDR3 protein: CASSMTSYEQYF. CDR3 DNA sequence: TGTGCCAGTAGTATGACGTCCTACGAGCAGTACTTC.

The count of this clone is one. The gene calls are TRBV5-1 and TRBJ2-1; 7 bases agree with TRBD2. The junction had 8 bases not matched to a gene; V was cut back by 4 bases and J by 1 base. This CDR3 comprises 16 residues. From germline, CDR1 is SGHRS and CDR2 YFSETQ. Written as DNA, the CDR3 is TGCGCCAGCAGCCCCGACCTCGGGGGGTCCTACAATGAGCAGTTCTTC. Translation: CASSPDLGGSYNEQFF.